The 9 T cell receptor beta chains below were found in one sample sequenced in a study of CD4+ T cells in melanoma. Profiled with immunoSEQ multiplex PCR; TCRdb holds only in-frame clones, not every one. The table shows 45,000 or so clones, with approximately 92% occurring only once. Sequenced input: peripheral blood. All receptors derive from a human donor with melanoma.

J is TRBJ2-5 and V is TRBV5-6, with D maybe TRBD2 (5 bases). CDR1 is SGHDT, CDR2 YYEEEE, per germline. CDR3 length: 15 residues. The germline V and J ends were trimmed by 3 bases and 0 bases, with 12 bases remaining between them. CDR3: CASSSVGGHQETQYF. The CDR3 region has the DNA TGTGCCAGCAGCTCGGTGGGCGGGCACCAAGAGACCCAGTACTTC. Based on the CDR3 plus reference TRBV5-6 and TRBJ2-5, the full variable domain is DAGVTQSPTHLIKTRGQQVTLRCSPKSGHDTVSWYQQALGQGPQFIFQYYEEEERQRGNFPDRFSGHQFPNYSSELNVNALLLGDSALYLCASSSVGGHQETQYFGPGTRLLVL.

The chain uses TRBV27 and TRBJ2-7; maybe TRBD1 (8 bases). Germline-derived CDR1 and CDR2 are MNHEY and SMNVEV (reference sequence). The CDR3 is 13 residues long. V lost 7 bases, J lost 6 bases, and 16 bases lay in between. CDR3 bases: TGTGCCAGCACCGACAGGGGAGGGGGCGAGCAGTACTTC. It codes for CASTDRGGGEQYF.

For this clone: Only one base separates this from a far larger clonotype, so it likely reflects a read error. Other DNA sequences in this sample translate to the same CDR3. The V and J genes are TRBV7-3 and TRBJ1-1; D not certain. Germline CDR1 reads SGHTA; CDR2 reads FQGTGA. The CDR3 has 13 residues. V lost 0 bases, J lost 2 bases, and 4 bases lay in between. Here the CDR3 DNA reads TGTGCCAGCAGCTTAACGGGTAACACTGAAGCTTTCTTT. Encoded protein: CASSLTGNTEAFF.

The chain combines TRBV14 with TRBJ2-5; D may be TRBD1 (6 bases). Germline V gives CDR1 SGHDN, CDR2 FVKESK. The CDR3 consists of 15 residues. The germline V and J ends were trimmed by 2 bases and 5 bases, with 15 bases remaining between them. As DNA, the CDR3 is TGTGCCAGCAGCCAACGAGACAGGTTTTGGGAGACCCAGTACTTC. Translated, it gives CASSQRDRFWETQYF.

The chain carries TRBV30 and TRBJ2-3; D unclear. This CDR3 has 14 residues. Looked up from germline, CDR1 is GTSNPN and CDR2 is SVGIG (reference sequence). The V end was cut by 0 bases, the J end by 1 base, with 8 bases between. This CDR3 reads CAWSVLGGTDTQYF. The CDR3 DNA reads TGTGCCTGGAGTGTACTTGGGGGCACAGATACGCAGTATTTT.

The sample holds one count of this clone. V gene TRBV29-1 combines with J gene TRBJ2-5; 7 bases are a match to TRBD2. Germline V gene lookup returns CDR1 SQVTM and CDR2 ANQGSEA. This CDR3 is built from 15 residues. Germline trimming cut 1 base from V and 5 bases from J; bases unmatched to any gene: 10. The CDR3 region has the DNA TGCAGCGTTGAAGGTCGTGGGGGGGACGGGGAGACCCAGTACTTC. It translates to CSVEGRGGDGETQYF.

The chain links TRBV11-1 to TRBJ2-1; no reliable D call. The CDR3 is 13 amino acids. V was trimmed by 6 bases and J by 6 bases, leaving 12 bases between them. Germline V CDR1 and CDR2: SGHAT, FQDESV (reference sequence). CDR3 loop: CASRDEHGNEQFF. The CDR3 nucleotides are TGTGCCAGCAGGGACGAGCACGGCAATGAGCAGTTCTTC.

The chain is built from TRBV28 and TRBJ1-1, with D possibly TRBD1 on 6 matching bases. V lost 4 bases and J lost 2, with 14 bases in between. This CDR3 spans 15 amino acids. Germline loops: CDR1 MDHEN, CDR2 SYDVKM. CDR3: CASSSAGQRNTEAFF. CDR3 DNA: TGTGCCAGCAGTTCCGCTGGACAGAGAAACACTGAAGCTTTCTTT.

The J gene is TRBJ2-3, the V gene TRBV6-1, with a possible D match to TRBD1 (5 bases). This CDR3 comprises 15 residues. V was clipped by 3 bases and J by 5 bases, with 15 bases between them. Per the germline V gene, CDR1 is MNHNS and CDR2 is SASEGT. As DNA, the CDR3 is TGTGCCAGCAGTGAGGGGCGACCCATGAGAGATACGCAGTATTTT. This sequence encodes CASSEGRPMRDTQYF.